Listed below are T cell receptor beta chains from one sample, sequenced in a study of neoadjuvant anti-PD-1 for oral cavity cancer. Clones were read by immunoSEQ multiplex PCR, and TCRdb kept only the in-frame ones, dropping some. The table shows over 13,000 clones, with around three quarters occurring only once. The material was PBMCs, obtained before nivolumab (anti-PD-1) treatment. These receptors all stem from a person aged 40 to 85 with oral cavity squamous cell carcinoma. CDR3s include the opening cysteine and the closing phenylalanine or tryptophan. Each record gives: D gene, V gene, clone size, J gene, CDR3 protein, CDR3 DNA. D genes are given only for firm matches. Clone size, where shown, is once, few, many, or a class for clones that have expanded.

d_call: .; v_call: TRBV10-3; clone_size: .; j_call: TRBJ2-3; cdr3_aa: CAISEGTGNTDTQYF; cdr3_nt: TGTGCCATCAGTGAGGGAACAGGGAACACAGATACGCAGTATTTT
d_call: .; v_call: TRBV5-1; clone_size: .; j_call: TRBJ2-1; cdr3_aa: CASSLLAYNEQFF; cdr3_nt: TGCGCCAGCAGCTTGCTGGCCTACAATGAGCAGTTCTTC
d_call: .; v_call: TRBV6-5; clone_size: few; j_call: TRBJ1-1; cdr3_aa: CASTGMNTEAFF; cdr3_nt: TGTGCCAGCACGGGCATGAACACTGAAGCTTTCTTT
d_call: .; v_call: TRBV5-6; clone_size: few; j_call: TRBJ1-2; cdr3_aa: CASSLGEVRLLNYGYTF; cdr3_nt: TGTGCCAGCAGCTTGGGGGAAGTCAGGCTTTTGAACTATGGCTACACCTTC
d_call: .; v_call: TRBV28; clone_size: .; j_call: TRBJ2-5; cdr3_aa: CASSLPQKETQYF; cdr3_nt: TGTGCCAGCAGTTTACCCCAGAAAGAGACCCAGTACTTC
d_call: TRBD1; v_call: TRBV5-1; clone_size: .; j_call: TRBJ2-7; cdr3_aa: CASSGGQGVSYEQYF; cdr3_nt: TGCGCCAGCAGCGGCGGACAGGGGGTCTCCTACGAGCAGTACTTC
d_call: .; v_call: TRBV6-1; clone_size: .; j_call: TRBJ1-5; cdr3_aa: CASSEAFDQPQHF; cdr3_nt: TGTGCCAGCAGTGAAGCCTTCGATCAGCCCCAGCATTTT
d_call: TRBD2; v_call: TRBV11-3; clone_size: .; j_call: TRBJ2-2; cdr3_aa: CASSLGGGRTGELFF; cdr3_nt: TGTGCCAGCAGCTTAGGCGGGGGGCGAACCGGGGAGCTGTTTTTT
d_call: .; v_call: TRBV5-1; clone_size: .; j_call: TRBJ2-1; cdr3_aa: CASSLAGFYNEQFF; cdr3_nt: TGCGCCAGCAGCTTGGCTGGATTTTACAATGAGCAGTTCTTC
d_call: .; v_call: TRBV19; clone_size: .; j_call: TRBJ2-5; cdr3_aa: CASSSHRGGETQYF; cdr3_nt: TGTGCCAGTAGTTCCCACAGGGGGGGTGAGACCCAGTACTTC
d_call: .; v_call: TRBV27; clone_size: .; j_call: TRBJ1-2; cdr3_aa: CASSFAGNYGYTF; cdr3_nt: TGTGCCAGCAGTTTTGCAGGAAACTATGGCTACACCTTC
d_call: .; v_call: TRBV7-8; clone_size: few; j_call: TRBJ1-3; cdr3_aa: CASSLARPGTGNTIYF; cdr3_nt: TGTGCCAGCAGCTTAGCGCGTCCAGGGACGGGAAACACCATATATTTT
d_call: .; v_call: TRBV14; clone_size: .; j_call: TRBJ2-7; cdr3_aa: CASSLNVRGHEQYF; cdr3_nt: TGTGCCAGCAGCCTGAATGTACGGGGGCACGAGCAGTACTTC
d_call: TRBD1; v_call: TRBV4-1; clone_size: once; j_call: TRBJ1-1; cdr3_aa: CASSQGPGGGPGDTEAFF; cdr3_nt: TGCGCCAGCAGCCAAGGTCCAGGGGGCGGACCCGGAGACACTGAAGCTTTCTTT
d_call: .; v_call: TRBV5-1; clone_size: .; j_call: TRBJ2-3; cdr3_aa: CASSFSGAGTDTQYF; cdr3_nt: TGCGCCAGCAGCTTTTCAGGGGCTGGCACAGATACGCAGTATTTT
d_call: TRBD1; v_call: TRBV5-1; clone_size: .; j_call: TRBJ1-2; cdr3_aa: CASSSSGDRGSYGYTF; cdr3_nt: TGCGCCAGCAGCTCTTCGGGGGACAGGGGTAGCTATGGCTACACCTTC
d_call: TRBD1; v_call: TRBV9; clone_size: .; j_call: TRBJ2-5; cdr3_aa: CASSVTGGTGSRETQYF; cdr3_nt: TGTGCCAGCAGCGTGACCGGAGGGACAGGGAGTAGGGAGACCCAGTACTTC
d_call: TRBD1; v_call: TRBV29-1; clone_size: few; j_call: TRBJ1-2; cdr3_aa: CSVDRTGWNGYTF; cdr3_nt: TGCAGCGTTGATAGGACAGGCTGGAATGGCTACACCTTC
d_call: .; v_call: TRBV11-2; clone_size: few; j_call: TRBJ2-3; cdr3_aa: CASSLGGNTQYF; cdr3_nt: TGTGCCAGCAGCTTAGGAGGGAATACGCAGTATTTT
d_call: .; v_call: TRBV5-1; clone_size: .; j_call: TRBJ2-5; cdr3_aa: CASSYLRETQYF; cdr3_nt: TGCGCCAGCAGCTATTTACGGGAGACCCAGTACTTC
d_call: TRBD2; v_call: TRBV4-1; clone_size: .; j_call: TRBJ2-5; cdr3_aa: CASSQDVSGANQETQYF; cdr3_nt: TGCGCCAGCAGCCAAGATGTAAGCGGGGCCAACCAAGAGACCCAGTACTTC
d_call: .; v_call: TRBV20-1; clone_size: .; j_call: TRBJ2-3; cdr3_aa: CSCYFTDTQYF; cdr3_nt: TGCAGTTGTTACTTCACAGATACGCAGTATTTT
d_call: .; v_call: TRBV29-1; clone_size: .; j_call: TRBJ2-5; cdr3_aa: CSVVTATYQETQYF; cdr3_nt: TGCAGCGTTGTAACAGCCACGTACCAAGAGACCCAGTACTTC
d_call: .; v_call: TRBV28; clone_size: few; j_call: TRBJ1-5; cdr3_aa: CASRGPFFGEPQHF; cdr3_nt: TGTGCCAGCAGGGGACCGTTCTTCGGAGAGCCCCAGCATTTT
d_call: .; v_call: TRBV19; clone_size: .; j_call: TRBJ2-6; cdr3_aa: CASSRGASVLTF; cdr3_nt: TGTGCCAGTAGCAGGGGCGCCAGCGTCCTGACTTTC
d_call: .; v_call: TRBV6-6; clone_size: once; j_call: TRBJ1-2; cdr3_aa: CASSLLTSPEEGYTF; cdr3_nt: TGTGCCAGCAGCCTCCTTACGTCACCCGAGGAGGGCTACACCTTC
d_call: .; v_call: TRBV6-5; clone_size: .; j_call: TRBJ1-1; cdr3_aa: CASSFGSRYFF; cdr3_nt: TGTGCCAGCAGTTTTGGCAGCCGATATTTCTTT
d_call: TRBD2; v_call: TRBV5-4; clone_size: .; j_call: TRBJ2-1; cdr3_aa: CASSQGLAGGVDEQFF; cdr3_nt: TGTGCCAGCAGCCAAGGACTAGCGGGGGGGGTTGATGAGCAGTTCTTC
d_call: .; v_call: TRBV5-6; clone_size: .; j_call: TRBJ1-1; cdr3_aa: CASSLLNRMNTEAFF; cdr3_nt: TGTGCCAGCAGCTTGTTAAACAGGATGAACACTGAAGCTTTCTTT
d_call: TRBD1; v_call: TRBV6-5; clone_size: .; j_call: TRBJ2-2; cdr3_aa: CASRGQGDTGELFF; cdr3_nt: TGTGCCAGCAGGGGACAGGGGGACACCGGGGAGCTGTTTTTT
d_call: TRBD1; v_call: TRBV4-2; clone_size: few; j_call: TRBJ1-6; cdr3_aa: CASSPNQDRGYNSPLHF; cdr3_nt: TGTGCCAGCAGCCCAAACCAGGACAGGGGTTATAATTCACCCCTCCACTTT
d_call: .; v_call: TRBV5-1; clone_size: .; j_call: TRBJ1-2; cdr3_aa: CASSMDAGYTF; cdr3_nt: TGCGCCAGCAGCATGGACGCTGGCTACACCTTC
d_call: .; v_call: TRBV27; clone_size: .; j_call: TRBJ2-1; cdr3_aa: CASSSPAGSSYNEQFF; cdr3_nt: TGTGCCAGCAGTTCCCCTGCAGGCAGCTCCTACAATGAGCAGTTCTTC
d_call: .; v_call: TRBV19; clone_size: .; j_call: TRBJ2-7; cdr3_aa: CATRPGRGEQYF; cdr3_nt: TGTGCCACCCGTCCGGGAAGAGGTGAGCAGTACTTC
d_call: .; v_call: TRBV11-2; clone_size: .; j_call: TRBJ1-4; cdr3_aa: CASSLDGNPATNEKLFF; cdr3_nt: TGTGCCAGCAGCTTAGACGGAAACCCTGCAACTAATGAAAAACTGTTTTTT